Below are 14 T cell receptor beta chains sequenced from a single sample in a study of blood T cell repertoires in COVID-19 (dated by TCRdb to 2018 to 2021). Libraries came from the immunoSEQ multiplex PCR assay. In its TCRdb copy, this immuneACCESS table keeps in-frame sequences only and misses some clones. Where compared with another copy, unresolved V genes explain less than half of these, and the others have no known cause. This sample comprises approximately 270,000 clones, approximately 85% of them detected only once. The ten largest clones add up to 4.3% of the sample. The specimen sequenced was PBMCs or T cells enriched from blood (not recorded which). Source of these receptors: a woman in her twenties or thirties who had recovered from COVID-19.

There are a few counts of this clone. The CDR3 protein is CASSFRQGITEAFF. The CDR3 bases are TGTGCCAGCAGCTTTCGACAGGGGATCACTGAAGCTTTCTTT. V and J are TRBV5-5 and TRBJ1-1, with TRBD1 matching 8 bases. J lost 4 bases, V lost 2 bases, and 4 bases had no gene match. CDR1 SGHKS and CDR2 YYEKEE come from the germline V gene (reference sequence). The CDR3 has 14 residues.

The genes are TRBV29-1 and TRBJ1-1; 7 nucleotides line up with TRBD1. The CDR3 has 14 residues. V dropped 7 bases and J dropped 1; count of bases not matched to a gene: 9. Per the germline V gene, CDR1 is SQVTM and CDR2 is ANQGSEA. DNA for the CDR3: TGCAGCGGGTCCACAGGGGTGAGGAACACTGAAGCTTTCTTT. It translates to CSGSTGVRNTEAFF.

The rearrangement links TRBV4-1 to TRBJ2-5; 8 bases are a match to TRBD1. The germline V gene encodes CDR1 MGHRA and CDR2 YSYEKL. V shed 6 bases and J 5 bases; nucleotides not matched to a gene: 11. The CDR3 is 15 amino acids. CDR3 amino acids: CASRGQGGSRETQYF. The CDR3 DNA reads TGCGCCAGCAGAGGACAGGGCGGTTCCCGGGAGACCCAGTACTTC.

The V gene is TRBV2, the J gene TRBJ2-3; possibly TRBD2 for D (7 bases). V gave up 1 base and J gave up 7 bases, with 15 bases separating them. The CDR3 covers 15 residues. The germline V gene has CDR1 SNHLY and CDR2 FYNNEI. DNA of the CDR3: TGTGCCAGCAGTGAAGGGACAAGGGGGGGAAATACGCAGTATTTT. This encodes CASSEGTRGGNTQYF.

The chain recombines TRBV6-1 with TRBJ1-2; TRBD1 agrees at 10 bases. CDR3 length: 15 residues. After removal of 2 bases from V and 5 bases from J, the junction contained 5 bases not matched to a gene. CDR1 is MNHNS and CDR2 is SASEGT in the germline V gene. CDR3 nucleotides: TGTGCCAGCAGTGAAAGGGGGACAGGGGCATATGGCTACACCTTC. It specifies CASSERGTGAYGYTF.

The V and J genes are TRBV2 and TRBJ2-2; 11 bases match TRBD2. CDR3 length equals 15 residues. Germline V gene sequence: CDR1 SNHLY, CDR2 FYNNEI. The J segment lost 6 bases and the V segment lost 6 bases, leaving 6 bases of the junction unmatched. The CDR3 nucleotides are TGTGCCAGCAGCCCTACTAGCGGGAGTGCCGGGGAGCTGTTTTTT. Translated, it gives CASSPTSGSAGELFF.

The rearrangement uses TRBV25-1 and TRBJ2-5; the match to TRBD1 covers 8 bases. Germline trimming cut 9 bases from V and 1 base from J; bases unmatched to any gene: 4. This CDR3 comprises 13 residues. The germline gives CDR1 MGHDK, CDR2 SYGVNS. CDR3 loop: CASQTGAQETQYF. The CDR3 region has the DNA TGTGCCAGTCAGACAGGGGCCCAAGAGACCCAGTACTTC.

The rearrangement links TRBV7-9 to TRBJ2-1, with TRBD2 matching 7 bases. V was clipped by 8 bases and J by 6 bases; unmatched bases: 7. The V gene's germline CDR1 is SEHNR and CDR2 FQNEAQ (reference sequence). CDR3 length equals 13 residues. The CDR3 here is CASRWGEGNEQFF. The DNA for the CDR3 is TGTGCCAGCCGTTGGGGGGAGGGCAATGAGCAGTTCTTC. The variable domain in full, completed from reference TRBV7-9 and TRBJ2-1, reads DTGVSQNPRHKITKRGQNVTFRCDPISEHNRLYWYRQTLGQGPEFLTYFQNEAQLEKSRLLSDRFSAERPKGSFSTLEIQRTEQGDSAMYLCASRWGEGNEQFFGPGTRLTVL.

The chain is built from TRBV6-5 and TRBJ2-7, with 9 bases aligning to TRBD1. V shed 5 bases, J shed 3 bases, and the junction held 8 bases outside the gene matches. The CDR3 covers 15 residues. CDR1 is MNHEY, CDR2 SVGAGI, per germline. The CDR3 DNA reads TGTGCCAGCAGTCGTCCGGGACAGGGTTTCTACGAGCAGTACTTC. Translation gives CASSRPGQGFYEQYF.

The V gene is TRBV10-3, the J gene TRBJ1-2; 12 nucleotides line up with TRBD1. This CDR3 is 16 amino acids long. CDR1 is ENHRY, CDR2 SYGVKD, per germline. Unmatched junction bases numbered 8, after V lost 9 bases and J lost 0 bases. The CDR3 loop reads CAIGTGGVKTNYGYTF. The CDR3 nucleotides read TGTGCCATTGGGACAGGGGGCGTCAAAACTAACTATGGCTACACCTTC.

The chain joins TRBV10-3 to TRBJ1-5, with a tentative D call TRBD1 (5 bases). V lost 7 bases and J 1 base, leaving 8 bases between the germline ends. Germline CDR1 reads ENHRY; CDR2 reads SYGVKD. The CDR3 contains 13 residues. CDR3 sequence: CAITGSSNQPQHF. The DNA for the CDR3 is TGTGCCATCACAGGGTCCAGCAATCAGCCCCAGCATTTT.

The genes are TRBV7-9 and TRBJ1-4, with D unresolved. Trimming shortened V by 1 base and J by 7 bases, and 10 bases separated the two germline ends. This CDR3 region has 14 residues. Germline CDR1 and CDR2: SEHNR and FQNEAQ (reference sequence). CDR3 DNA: TGTGCCAGCAGCTTAGGGGGAGTCGGTGAAAAACTGTTTTTT. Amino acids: CASSLGGVGEKLFF.

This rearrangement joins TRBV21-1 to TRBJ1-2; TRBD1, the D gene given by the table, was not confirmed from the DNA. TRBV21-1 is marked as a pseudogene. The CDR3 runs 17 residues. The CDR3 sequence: CASSKDYGAKLSYGYTF. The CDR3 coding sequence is TGTGCCAGCAGCAAAGACTATGGGGCCAAGCTAAGCTATGGCTACACCTTC.

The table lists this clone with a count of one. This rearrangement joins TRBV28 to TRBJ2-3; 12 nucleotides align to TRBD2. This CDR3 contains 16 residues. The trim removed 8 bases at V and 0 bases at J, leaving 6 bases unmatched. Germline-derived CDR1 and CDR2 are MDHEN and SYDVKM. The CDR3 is CASPTSGSPSTDTQYF. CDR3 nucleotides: TGTGCCAGCCCGACTAGCGGGAGCCCTAGCACAGATACGCAGTATTTT.